This T cell receptor (beta chain) was obtained from a study of blood T cell repertoires in COVID-19. Study-wide context: COVID-19 samples collected from the United States, Italy and Spain covered acute and convalescent phases.

Participants came from roughly 23 US areas, aged roughly 18 to 89 years. Each participant's cohort was designated according to participant-reported clinical history. Resolution of symptoms, clearance, or two negative PCRs was present in recovered Cohort 3 donors. The protocol was immunoSEQ multiplex PCR, while the TCRdb copy is restricted to in-frame clones and leaves out a portion. The sample consists of 160,000 or so clones, around 84% of them appearing once. J gave up 5 bases and V 1 base, and 5 bases lay outside the gene matches. This CDR3 has 15 amino acids. Germline lookup yields CDR1 GTSNPN and CDR2 SVGIG (reference sequence).

This clonotype was obtained from a middle-aged man who had recovered from COVID-19. V usage is TRBV30 and J usage is TRBJ2-1; 10 bases are shared with TRBD2. Specimen: PBMCs or T cells enriched from blood (not recorded which). The CDR3 nucleotides read TGTGCCTGGAGTGGCGTAGCGGGGGGTCACAATGAGCAGTTCTTC. Encoded protein: CAWSGVAGGHNEQFF.